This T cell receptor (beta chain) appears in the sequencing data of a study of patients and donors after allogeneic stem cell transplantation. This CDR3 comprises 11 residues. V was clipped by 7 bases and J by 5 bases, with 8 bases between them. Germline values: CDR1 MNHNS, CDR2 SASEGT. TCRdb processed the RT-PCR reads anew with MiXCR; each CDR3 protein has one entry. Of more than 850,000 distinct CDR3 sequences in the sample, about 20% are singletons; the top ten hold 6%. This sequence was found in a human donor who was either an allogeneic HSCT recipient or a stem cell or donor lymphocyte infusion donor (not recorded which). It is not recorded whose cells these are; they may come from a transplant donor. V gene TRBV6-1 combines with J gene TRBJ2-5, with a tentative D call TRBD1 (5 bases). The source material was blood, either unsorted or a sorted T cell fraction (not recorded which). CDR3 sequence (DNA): TGTGCCAGCAAATCAGGGGAGACCCAGTACTTC. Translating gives CASKSGETQYF.